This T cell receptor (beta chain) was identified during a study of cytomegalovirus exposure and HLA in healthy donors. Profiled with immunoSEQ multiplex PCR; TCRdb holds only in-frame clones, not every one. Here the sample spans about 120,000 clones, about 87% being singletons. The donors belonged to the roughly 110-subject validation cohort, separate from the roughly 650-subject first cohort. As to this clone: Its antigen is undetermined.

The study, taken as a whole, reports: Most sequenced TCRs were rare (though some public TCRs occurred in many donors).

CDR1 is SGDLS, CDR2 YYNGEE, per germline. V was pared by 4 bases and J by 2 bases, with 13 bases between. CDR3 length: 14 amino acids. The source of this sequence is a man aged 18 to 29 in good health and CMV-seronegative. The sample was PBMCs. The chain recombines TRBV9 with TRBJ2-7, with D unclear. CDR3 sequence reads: CASSSMTVPYEQYF. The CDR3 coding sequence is TGTGCCAGCAGCTCCATGACTGTTCCCTACGAGCAGTACTTC.